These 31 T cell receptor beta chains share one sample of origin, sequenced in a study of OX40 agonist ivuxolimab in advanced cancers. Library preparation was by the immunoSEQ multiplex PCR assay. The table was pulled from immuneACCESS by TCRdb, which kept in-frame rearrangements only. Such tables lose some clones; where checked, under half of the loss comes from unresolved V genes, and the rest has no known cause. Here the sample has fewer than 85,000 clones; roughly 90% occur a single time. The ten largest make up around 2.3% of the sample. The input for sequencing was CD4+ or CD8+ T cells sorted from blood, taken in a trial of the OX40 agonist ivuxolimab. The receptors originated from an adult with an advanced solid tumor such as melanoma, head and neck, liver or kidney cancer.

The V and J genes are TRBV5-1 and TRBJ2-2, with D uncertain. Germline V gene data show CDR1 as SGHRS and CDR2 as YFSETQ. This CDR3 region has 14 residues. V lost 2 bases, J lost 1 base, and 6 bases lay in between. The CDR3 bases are TGCGCCAGCAGCTTTCAGATGAACACCGGGGAGCTGTTTTTT. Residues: CASSFQMNTGELFF.

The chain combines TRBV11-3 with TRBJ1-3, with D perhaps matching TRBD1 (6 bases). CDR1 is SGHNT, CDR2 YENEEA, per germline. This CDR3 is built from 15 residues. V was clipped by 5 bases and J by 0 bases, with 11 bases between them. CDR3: CASSGGTLSGNTIYF. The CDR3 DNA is TGTGCCAGCAGCGGCGGGACACTCTCTGGAAACACCATATATTTT.

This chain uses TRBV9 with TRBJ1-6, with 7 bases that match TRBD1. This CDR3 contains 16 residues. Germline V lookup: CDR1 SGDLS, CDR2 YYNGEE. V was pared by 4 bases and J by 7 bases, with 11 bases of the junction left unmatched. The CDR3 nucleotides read TGTGCCAGCAGCACCAGACCGGGACAGACAAATTCACCCCTCCACTTT. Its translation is CASSTRPGQTNSPLHF.

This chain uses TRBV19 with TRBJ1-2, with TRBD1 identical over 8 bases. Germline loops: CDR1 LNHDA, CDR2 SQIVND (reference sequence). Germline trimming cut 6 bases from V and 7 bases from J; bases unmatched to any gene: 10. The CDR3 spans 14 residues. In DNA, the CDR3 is TGTGCCAGTAGCCGAGGACAGGGAGGTGCTGGCTACACCTTC. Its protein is CASSRGQGGAGYTF.

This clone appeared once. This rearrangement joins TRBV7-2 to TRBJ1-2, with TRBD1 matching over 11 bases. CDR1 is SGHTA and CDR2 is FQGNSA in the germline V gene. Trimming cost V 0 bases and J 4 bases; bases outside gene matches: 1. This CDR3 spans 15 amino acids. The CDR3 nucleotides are TGTGCCAGCAGCTTAGCTGGGACAGGGGGCTATGGCTACACCTTC. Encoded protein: CASSLAGTGGYGYTF.

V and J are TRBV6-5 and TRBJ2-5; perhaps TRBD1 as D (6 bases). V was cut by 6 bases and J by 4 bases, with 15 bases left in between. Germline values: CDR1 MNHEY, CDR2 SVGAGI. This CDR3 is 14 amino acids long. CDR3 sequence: CASRRGLGIETQYF. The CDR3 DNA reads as TGTGCCAGCAGAAGGGGGTTAGGGATAGAGACCCAGTACTTC.

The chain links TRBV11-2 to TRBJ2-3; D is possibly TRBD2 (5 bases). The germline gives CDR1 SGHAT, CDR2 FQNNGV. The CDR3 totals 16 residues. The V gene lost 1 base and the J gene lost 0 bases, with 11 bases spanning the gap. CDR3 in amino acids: CASSLGGRSSTDTQYF. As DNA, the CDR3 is TGTGCCAGCAGCTTAGGCGGGCGGTCTAGCACAGATACGCAGTATTTT.

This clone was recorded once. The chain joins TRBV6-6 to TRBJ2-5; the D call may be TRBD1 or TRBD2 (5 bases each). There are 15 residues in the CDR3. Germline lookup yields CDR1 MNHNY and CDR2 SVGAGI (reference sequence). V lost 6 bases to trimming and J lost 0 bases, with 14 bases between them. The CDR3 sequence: CASRSGTGHQETQYF. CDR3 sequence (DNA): TGTGCCAGCAGGTCCGGGACCGGCCACCAAGAGACCCAGTACTTC.

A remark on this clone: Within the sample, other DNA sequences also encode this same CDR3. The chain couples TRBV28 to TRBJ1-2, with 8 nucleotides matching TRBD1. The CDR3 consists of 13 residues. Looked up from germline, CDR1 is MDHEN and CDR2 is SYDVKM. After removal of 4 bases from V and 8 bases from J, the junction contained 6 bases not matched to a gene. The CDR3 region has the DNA TGTGCCAGCAGTTCAGGGGGCGCTCGGGGCTACACCTTC. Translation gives CASSSGGARGYTF.

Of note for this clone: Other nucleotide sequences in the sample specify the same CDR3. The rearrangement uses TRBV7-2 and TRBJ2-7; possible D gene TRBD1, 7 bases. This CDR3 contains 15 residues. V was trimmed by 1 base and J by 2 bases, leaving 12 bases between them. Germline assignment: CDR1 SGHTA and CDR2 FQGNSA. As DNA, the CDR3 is TGTGCCAGCAGCTTAGAATCAGGGGGGACCTACGAGCAGTACTTC. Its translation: CASSLESGGTYEQYF. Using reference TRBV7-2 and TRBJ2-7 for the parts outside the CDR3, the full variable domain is GAGVSQSPSNKVTEKGKDVELRCDPISGHTALYWYRQSLGQGLEFLIYFQGNSAPDKSGLPSDRFSAERTGGSVSTLTIQRTQQEDSAVYLCASSLESGGTYEQYFGPGTRLTVT.

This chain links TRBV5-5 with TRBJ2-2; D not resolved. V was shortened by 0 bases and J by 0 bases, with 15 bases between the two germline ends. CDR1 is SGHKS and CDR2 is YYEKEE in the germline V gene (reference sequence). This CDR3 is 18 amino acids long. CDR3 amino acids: CASSLVARQFANTGELFF. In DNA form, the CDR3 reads TGTGCCAGCAGCTTGGTAGCCCGGCAGTTCGCGAACACCGGGGAGCTGTTTTTT.

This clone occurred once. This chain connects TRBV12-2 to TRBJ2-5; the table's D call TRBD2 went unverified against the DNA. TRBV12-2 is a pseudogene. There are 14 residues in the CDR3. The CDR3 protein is CASRFWEALETQYF. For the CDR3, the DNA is TGTGCAAGTCGCTTCTGGGAGGCCCTGGAGACCCAGTACTTC.

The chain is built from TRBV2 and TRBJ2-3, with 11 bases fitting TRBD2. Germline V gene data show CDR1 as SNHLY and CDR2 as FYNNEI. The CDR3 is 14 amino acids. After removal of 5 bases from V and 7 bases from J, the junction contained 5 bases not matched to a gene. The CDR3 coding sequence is TGTGCCAGCAGTACAGGACTAGCGGGTAATACGCAGTATTTT. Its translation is CASSTGLAGNTQYF.

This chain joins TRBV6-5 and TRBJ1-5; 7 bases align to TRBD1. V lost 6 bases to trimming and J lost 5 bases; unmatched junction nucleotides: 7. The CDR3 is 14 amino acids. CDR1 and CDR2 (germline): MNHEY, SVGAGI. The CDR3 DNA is TGTGCCAGCAGGATAAGGGACAGAGATCAGCCCCAGCATTTT. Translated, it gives CASRIRDRDQPQHF.

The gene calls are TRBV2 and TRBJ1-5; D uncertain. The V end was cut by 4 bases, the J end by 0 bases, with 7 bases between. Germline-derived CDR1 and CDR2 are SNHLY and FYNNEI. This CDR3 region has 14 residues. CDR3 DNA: TGTGCCAGCAGTGGGCAGAGTAGCAATCAGCCCCAGCATTTT. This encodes CASSGQSSNQPQHF. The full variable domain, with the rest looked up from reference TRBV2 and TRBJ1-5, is EPEVTQTPSHQVTQMGQEVILRCVPISNHLYFYWYRQILGQKVEFLVSFYNNEISEKSEIFDDQFSVERPDGSNFTLKIRSTKLEDSAMYFCASSGQSSNQPQHFGDGTRLSIL.

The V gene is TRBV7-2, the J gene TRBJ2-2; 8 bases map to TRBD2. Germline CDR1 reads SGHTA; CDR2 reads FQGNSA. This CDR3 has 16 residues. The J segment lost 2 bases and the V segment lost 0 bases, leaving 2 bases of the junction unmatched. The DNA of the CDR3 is TGTGCCAGCAGCTTAGCGAGCGGGAGTAACACCGGGGAGCTGTTTTTT. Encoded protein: CASSLASGSNTGELFF. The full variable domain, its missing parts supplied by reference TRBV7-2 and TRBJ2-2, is GAGVSQSPSNKVTEKGKDVELRCDPISGHTALYWYRQSLGQGLEFLIYFQGNSAPDKSGLPSDRFSAERTGGSVSTLTIQRTQQEDSAVYLCASSLASGSNTGELFFGEGSRLTVL.

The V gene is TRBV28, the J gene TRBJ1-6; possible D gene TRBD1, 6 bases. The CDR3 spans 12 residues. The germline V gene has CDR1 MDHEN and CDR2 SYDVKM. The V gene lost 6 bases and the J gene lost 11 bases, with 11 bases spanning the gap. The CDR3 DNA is TGTGCCAGCAGGTACAGGGAGACACCCCTCCACTTT. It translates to CASRYRETPLHF.

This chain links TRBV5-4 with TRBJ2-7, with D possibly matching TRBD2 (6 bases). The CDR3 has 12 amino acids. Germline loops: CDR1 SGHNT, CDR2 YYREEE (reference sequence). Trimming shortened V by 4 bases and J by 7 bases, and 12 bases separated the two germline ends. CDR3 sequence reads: CASSRDRGEQYF. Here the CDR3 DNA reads TGTGCCAGCAGCCGGGACCGGGGGGAGCAGTACTTC.

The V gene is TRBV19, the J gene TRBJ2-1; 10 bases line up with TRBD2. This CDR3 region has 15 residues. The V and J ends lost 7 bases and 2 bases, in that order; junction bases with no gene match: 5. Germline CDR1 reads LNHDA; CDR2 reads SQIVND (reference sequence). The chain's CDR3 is CASKPTSGTYNEQFF. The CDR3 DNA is TGTGCCAGTAAGCCCACTAGCGGGACCTACAATGAGCAGTTCTTC.

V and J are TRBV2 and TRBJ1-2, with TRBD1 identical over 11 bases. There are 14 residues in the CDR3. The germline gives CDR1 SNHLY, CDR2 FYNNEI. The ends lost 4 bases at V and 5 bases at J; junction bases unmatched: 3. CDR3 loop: CASSAGTGGYGYTF. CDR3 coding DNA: TGTGCCAGCAGTGCCGGGACAGGGGGATATGGCTACACCTTC.

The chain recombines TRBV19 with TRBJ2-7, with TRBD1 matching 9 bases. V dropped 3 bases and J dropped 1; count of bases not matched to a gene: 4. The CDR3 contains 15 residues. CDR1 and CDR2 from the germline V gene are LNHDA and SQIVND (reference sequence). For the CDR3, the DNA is TGTGCCAGTAGTATCAAGGGACAGGGATCCTACGAGCAGTACTTC. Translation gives CASSIKGQGSYEQYF.

The CDR3 region is CASSIGPPGYEQYF. CDR3 nucleotide sequence: TGTGCCAGTAGTATCGGACCGCCTGGTTACGAGCAGTACTTC. The chain has TRBV19 and TRBJ2-7; D remains unclear. With 3 bases removed from V and 4 bases from J, the gap between germline ends came to 13 bases. From germline, CDR1 is LNHDA and CDR2 SQIVND (reference sequence). This CDR3 contains 14 residues. Combining the CDR3 with reference TRBV19 and TRBJ2-7 gives the whole variable domain DGGITQSPKYLFRKEGQNVTLSCEQNLNHDAMYWYRQDPGQGLRLIYYSQIVNDFQKGDIAEGYSVSREKKESFPLTVTSAQKNPTAFYLCASSIGPPGYEQYFGPGTRLTVT.

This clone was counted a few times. CDR3 nucleotides: TGTGCCAGCAGCCGGGGGACTCATTCACCCCTCCACTTT. Protein sequence: CASSRGTHSPLHF. The gene calls are TRBV11-3 and TRBJ1-6; D is possibly TRBD1 (5 bases). This CDR3 region has 13 residues. V was trimmed by 5 bases and J by 8 bases, leaving 10 bases between them. CDR1 is SGHNT, CDR2 YENEEA, per germline.

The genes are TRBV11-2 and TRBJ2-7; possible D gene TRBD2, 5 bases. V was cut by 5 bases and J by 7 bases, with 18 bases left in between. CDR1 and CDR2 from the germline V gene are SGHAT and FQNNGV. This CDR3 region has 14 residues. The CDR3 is CASSQDGMVGEQYF. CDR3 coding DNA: TGTGCCAGCAGCCAGGACGGGATGGTTGGGGAGCAGTACTTC. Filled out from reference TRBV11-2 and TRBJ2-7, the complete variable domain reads EAGVAQSPRYKIIEKRQSVAFWCNPISGHATLYWYQQILGQGPKLLIQFQNNGVVDDSQLPKDRFSAERLKGVDSTLKIQPAKLEDSAVYLCASSQDGMVGEQYFGPGTRLTVT.

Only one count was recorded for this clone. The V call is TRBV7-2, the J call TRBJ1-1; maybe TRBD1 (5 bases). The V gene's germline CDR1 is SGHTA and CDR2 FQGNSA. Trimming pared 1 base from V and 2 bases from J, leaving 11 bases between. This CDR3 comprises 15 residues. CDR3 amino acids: CASSLVGRVNTEAFF. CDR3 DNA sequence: TGTGCCAGCAGCTTAGTGGGCAGGGTTAACACTGAAGCTTTCTTT.

The CDR3 spells CASCSPQNTEAFF. The CDR3, as DNA: TGTGCCAGCTGCAGCCCCCAGAACACTGAAGCTTTCTTT. This chain joins TRBV6-6 and TRBJ1-1; D uncertain. The CDR3 extends over 13 amino acids. The V gene lost 8 bases and the J gene lost 1 base, with 11 bases spanning the gap. CDR1 is MNHNY, CDR2 SVGAGI, per germline (reference sequence).

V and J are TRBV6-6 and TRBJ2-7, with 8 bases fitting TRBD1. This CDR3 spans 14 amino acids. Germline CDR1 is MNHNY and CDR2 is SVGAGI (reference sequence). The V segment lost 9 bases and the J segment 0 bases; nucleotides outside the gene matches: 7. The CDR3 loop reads CAREGTGNSYEQYF. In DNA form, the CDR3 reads TGTGCCAGGGAGGGGACAGGAAACTCCTACGAGCAGTACTTC.

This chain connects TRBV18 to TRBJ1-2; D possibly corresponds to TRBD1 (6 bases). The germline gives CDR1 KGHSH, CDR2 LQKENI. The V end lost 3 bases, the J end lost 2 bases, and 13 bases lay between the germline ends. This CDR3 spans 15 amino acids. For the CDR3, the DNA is TGTGCCAGCTCACCCCCGGGGGCGGAGAACTATGGCTACACCTTC. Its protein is CASSPPGAENYGYTF.

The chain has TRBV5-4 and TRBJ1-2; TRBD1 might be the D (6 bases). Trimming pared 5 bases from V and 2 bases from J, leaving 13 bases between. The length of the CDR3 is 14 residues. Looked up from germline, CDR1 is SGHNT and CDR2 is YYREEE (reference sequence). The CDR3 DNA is TGTGCCAGCAGGATAACAGGGAGGAACTATGGCTACACCTTC. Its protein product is CASRITGRNYGYTF.

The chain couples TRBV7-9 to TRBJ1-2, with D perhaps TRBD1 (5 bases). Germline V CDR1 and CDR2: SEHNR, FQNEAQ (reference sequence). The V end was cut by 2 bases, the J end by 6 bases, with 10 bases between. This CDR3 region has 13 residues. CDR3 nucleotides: TGTGCCAGCAGCTTAACCAGGGCGGATGGCTACACCTTC. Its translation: CASSLTRADGYTF.

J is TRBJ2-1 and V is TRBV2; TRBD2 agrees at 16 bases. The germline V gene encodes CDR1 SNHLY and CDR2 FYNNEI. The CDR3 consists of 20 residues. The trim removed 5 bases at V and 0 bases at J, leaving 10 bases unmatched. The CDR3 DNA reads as TGTGCCAGCAGTTTCCCCGGGACTAGCGGGGGGGATAGCTCCTACAATGAGCAGTTCTTC. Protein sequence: CASSFPGTSGGDSSYNEQFF. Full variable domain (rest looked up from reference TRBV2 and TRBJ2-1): EPEVTQTPSHQVTQMGQEVILRCVPISNHLYFYWYRQILGQKVEFLVSFYNNEISEKSEIFDDQFSVERPDGSNFTLKIRSTKLEDSAMYFCASSFPGTSGGDSSYNEQFFGPGTRLTVL.